This is a list of T cell receptor beta chains from one sample in a study. One entry per CDR3 protein results from TCRdb running MiXCR on the multiplex PCR reads. The data contain some 970 distinct CDR3 sequences, approximately 2.5% of them singletons. What was sequenced was Tregs sorted from blood. These receptor sequences come from a female donor with breast cancer. Each CDR3 is given with its conserved first and last residue.

v_gene	j_gene	CDR3aa
TRBV12-3/TRBV12-4	TRBJ1-2	CASSPWDSNYGYTF
TRBV12-3/TRBV12-4	TRBJ1-2	CASRLPGQGRGYTF
TRBV12-3/TRBV12-4	TRBJ1-2	CASSWDRAPNYGYTF
TRBV12-3/TRBV12-4	TRBJ1-2	CASSLGSSYGYTF
TRBV12-3/TRBV12-4	TRBJ1-2	CASSRIRDGYTF
TRBV12-3/TRBV12-4	TRBJ1-2	CASSPGDRFYGYTF
TRBV12-3/TRBV12-4	TRBJ1-2	CASSSPGTGTLSYTF
TRBV12-3/TRBV12-4	TRBJ1-2	CASSLGRDGVGYTF
TRBV12-3/TRBV12-4	TRBJ1-2	CASSSGGQTYGYTF
TRBV12-3/TRBV12-4	TRBJ1-2	CASSPGHSNYGYTF
TRBV12-3/TRBV12-4	TRBJ1-2	CASSLSAGYTF